A single sample gave rise to the 29 T cell receptor beta chains below, sequenced in a study of blood T cell repertoires in COVID-19. Data came from immunoSEQ multiplex PCR; TCRdb stores just in-frame clones and leaves some out. The sample lists about 190,000 clones, around three quarters occurring once. Sequencing was carried out using peripheral blood. Receptors originate from a man in his sixties with active or convalescent COVID-19.

The rearrangement joins TRBV18 to TRBJ2-2, with a possible D match to TRBD1 (6 bases). Looked up from germline, CDR1 is KGHSH and CDR2 is LQKENI. Trimming removed 3 bases from V and 2 bases from J, with 19 bases in between. CDR3 length equals 18 residues. The CDR3 region is CASSPPEVRGRNTGELFF. The CDR3 nucleotides read TGTGCCAGCTCACCGCCCGAAGTTAGGGGGAGAAACACCGGGGAGCTGTTTTTT.

V gene TRBV29-1 combines with J gene TRBJ2-2, with a tentative D call TRBD1 (5 bases). Germline V gene data show CDR1 as SQVTM and CDR2 as ANQGSEA. The CDR3 length is 15 residues. V was shortened by 7 bases and J by 1 base, with 16 bases between the two germline ends. The CDR3 sequence is CSGTGATENTGELFF. The DNA of the CDR3 is TGCAGCGGCACTGGGGCGACAGAGAACACCGGGGAGCTGTTTTTT.

The gene calls are TRBV10-3 and TRBJ2-2; 12 nucleotides line up with TRBD2. Trimming removed 3 bases from V and 5 bases from J; junction bases left unmatched: 1. In germline, CDR1 is ENHRY, CDR2 SYGVKD. The CDR3 runs to 15 residues. DNA for the CDR3: TGTGCCATCAGTGAACTAGCGGGAGGTACCGGGGAGCTGTTTTTT. Its translation is CAISELAGGTGELFF.

The V call is TRBV19, the J call TRBJ1-5; 7 bases map to TRBD1. Losses at the gene ends were 5 bases for V and 1 base for J; bases not matched to a gene: 14. The CDR3 length is 18 residues. In germline, CDR1 is LNHDA, CDR2 SQIVND (reference sequence). This chain's CDR3 is CASSSEGPTGASNQPQHF. The CDR3 nucleotides read TGTGCCAGTAGTTCGGAGGGACCCACAGGGGCGAGCAATCAGCCCCAGCATTTT.

This rearrangement joins TRBV28 to TRBJ2-7; D unclear. Per germline, CDR1 MDHEN and CDR2 SYDVKM. The CDR3 has 14 amino acids. Trimming cost V 1 base and J 3 bases, with 10 bases left between them. The CDR3 DNA sequence: TGTGCCAGCAGTTTATCTGCCTACCTCTACGAGCAGTACTTC. It encodes CASSLSAYLYEQYF.

V is TRBV24-1 and J is TRBJ2-1; TRBD1 matches at 10 bases. V lost 3 bases, J lost 6 bases, and 4 bases stayed unmatched. The CDR3 contains 15 residues. The germline CDR1 and CDR2 sequences are KGHDR and SFDVKD. The CDR3 nucleotides are TGTGCCACCAGTGATCCCGGGACAGGGGTCAATGAGCAGTTCTTC. Protein product: CATSDPGTGVNEQFF.

This clone was observed a few times. This sequence joins TRBV28 and TRBJ1-1; D may be TRBD1 (6 bases). This CDR3 is 15 amino acids long. Trimming removed 8 bases from V and 2 bases from J, with 18 bases in between. CDR1 and CDR2 (germline): MDHEN, SYDVKM. The CDR3 region is CASYGARGENTEAFF. CDR3 nucleotides: TGTGCCAGCTATGGGGCCAGGGGAGAAAACACTGAAGCTTTCTTT.

Of note for this clone: The sample has other DNA sequences that encode this CDR3 too. V is TRBV10-3 and J is TRBJ1-3; no firm D call. The CDR3 extends over 11 amino acids. Germline CDR1 and CDR2: ENHRY and SYGVKD. V was pared by 8 bases and J by 1 base, with 3 bases between. The CDR3 region is CAISSGNTIYF. CDR3 bases: TGTGCCATCTCTTCTGGAAACACCATATATTTT.

The chain combines TRBV3-1 (or the pseudogene TRBV3-2) with TRBJ2-7; D uncertain. This CDR3 has 11 amino acids. The ends were cut back, 5 bases at V and 5 bases at J, with 7 bases in the middle. The germline gives CDR1 LGHDT, CDR2 YNNKEL (reference sequence). The CDR3 sequence is CASSEVNEQYF. As DNA, the CDR3 is TGTGCCAGCAGCGAGGTAAACGAGCAGTACTTC.

The chain has TRBV5-6 and TRBJ1-5, with 10 positions matching TRBD1. V shed 4 bases, J shed 4 bases, and the junction held 5 bases outside the gene matches. CDR1 and CDR2 from the germline V gene are SGHDT and YYEEEE. The length of the CDR3 is 15 residues. DNA for the CDR3: TGTGCCAGCAGCCCCGGGACAGGGGTAAATCAGCCCCAGCATTTT. Protein product: CASSPGTGVNQPQHF.

The V gene is TRBV19, the J gene TRBJ2-1; D uncertain. V gave up 7 bases and J gave up 2 bases, with 15 bases separating them. The CDR3 is made up of 15 amino acids. The germline V gene encodes CDR1 LNHDA and CDR2 SQIVND (reference sequence). The CDR3 reads CASTPLQAPYNEQFF. For the CDR3, the DNA is TGTGCCAGTACCCCCCTGCAGGCCCCCTACAATGAGCAGTTCTTC.

The chain carries TRBV2 and TRBJ2-2, with 9 positions matching TRBD1. The CDR3 covers 15 residues. Germline loops: CDR1 SNHLY, CDR2 FYNNEI. After removal of 6 bases from V and 7 bases from J, the junction contained 9 bases not matched to a gene. The CDR3 DNA reads as TGTGCCAGCAGCTCGATGGGACAGGGTAGCGGGGAGCTGTTTTTT. Protein: CASSSMGQGSGELFF.

The gene calls are TRBV15 and TRBJ2-2, with 11 bases matching TRBD2. The CDR3 has 17 residues. Germline assignment: CDR1 LNHNV and CDR2 YYDKDF (reference sequence). The junction had 7 bases not matched to a gene; V was cut back by 0 bases and J by 7 bases. The CDR3 DNA sequence: TGTGCCACCAGCAGAGACCGACTAGCGGGATTGAGCGGGGAGCTGTTTTTT. It encodes CATSRDRLAGLSGELFF.

The chain couples TRBV24-1 to TRBJ2-5; D remains ambiguous. The V end was cut by 4 bases, the J end by 1 base, with 15 bases between. The CDR3 has 16 amino acids. Germline CDR1 KGHDR, CDR2 SFDVKD. The CDR3 DNA is TGTGCCACCAGTGACCCGACTGTGTCCTCCCAAGAGACCCAGTACTTC. Translating gives CATSDPTVSSQETQYF.

In its sample, this clone was seen a few times. V gene TRBV9 combines with J gene TRBJ2-4; D perhaps matches TRBD2 (6 bases). This CDR3 has 13 residues. Germline-derived CDR1 and CDR2 are SGDLS and YYNGEE. V dropped 2 bases and J dropped 8 bases, with 11 bases sitting between them. CDR3 DNA: TGTGCCAGCAGCGTCGGGGGTACGGACATTCAGTACTTC. Its translation is CASSVGGTDIQYF.

The chain employs TRBV19 and TRBJ2-2, with 7 bases fitting TRBD2. Germline CDR1 reads LNHDA; CDR2 reads SQIVND (reference sequence). V was pared by 7 bases and J by 4 bases, with 9 bases of the junction left unmatched. The CDR3 has 15 amino acids. This chain's CDR3 is CASIRAGEGTGELFF. The CDR3 DNA sequence: TGTGCCAGTATCCGCGCGGGGGAAGGCACCGGGGAGCTGTTTTTT.

A single count supports this clone. The CDR3 DNA is TGTGCCAGCAGGGGGAGGGGTGGGCGAATCACAGATACGCAGTATTTT. This translates into CASRGRGGRITDTQYF. V is TRBV2 and J is TRBJ2-3; 7 bases are a match to TRBD2. CDR3 length: 16 amino acids. V shed 6 bases and J 2 bases; nucleotides not matched to a gene: 11. Germline-derived CDR1 and CDR2 are SNHLY and FYNNEI. The full variable domain, its missing parts supplied by reference TRBV2 and TRBJ2-3, is EPEVTQTPSHQVTQMGQEVILRCVPISNHLYFYWYRQILGQKVEFLVSFYNNEISEKSEIFDDQFSVERPDGSNFTLKIRSTKLEDSAMYFCASRGRGGRITDTQYFGPGTRLTVL.

The chain is built from TRBV5-1 and TRBJ2-7; possible D gene TRBD1, 6 bases. This CDR3 has 13 amino acids. Germline V lookup: CDR1 SGHRS, CDR2 YFSETQ. V was clipped by 7 bases and J by 0 bases, with 11 bases between them. The CDR3 region is CASGLDSSYEQYF. DNA of the CDR3: TGCGCCAGCGGACTGGACAGCTCCTACGAGCAGTACTTC.

This clone was found once. The V call is TRBV18, the J call TRBJ2-7; TRBD1 matches 8 bases. The CDR3 extends over 14 amino acids. Losses at the gene ends were 3 bases for V and 2 bases for J; bases not matched to a gene: 3. Germline assignment: CDR1 KGHSH and CDR2 LQKENI. DNA of the CDR3: TGTGCCAGCTCACCGGGACAGGAAGCCTACGAGCAGTACTTC. It yields the protein CASSPGQEAYEQYF.

The J gene is TRBJ1-5, the V gene TRBV19; tentatively, D is TRBD1 (5 bases). V lost 5 bases, J lost 7 bases, and 15 bases lay in between. Germline V gene data show CDR1 as LNHDA and CDR2 as SQIVND (reference sequence). The CDR3 runs to 14 residues. CDR3 amino acids: CASSPIAGNQPQHF. The CDR3 nucleotides read TGTGCCAGTAGTCCTATTGCAGGGAACCAGCCCCAGCATTTT.

This sequence joins TRBV7-9 and TRBJ2-1, with D maybe TRBD1 (5 bases). Germline V lookup: CDR1 SEHNR, CDR2 FQNEAQ (reference sequence). The length of the CDR3 is 14 residues. The V end was cut by 3 bases, the J end by 8 bases, with 14 bases between. The CDR3 region is CASSFWGSRDEQFF. The CDR3 bases are TGTGCCAGCAGCTTCTGGGGCAGTCGGGATGAGCAGTTCTTC.

This clone was counted between two and nine times. J is TRBJ1-2 and V is TRBV14; TRBD1 agrees at 7 bases. The CDR3 extends over 15 amino acids. The V segment lost 0 bases and the J segment 8 bases; nucleotides outside the gene matches: 9. Germline CDR1 reads SGHDN; CDR2 reads FVKESK. The CDR3 nucleotides read TGTGCCAGCAGCCAAGAGGTTTCCACAGGGGCGGGCTACACCTTC. Translation gives CASSQEVSTGAGYTF. The variable domain in full, with the rest retrieved from reference TRBV14 and TRBJ1-2, is EAGVTQFPSHSVIEKGQTVTLRCDPISGHDNLYWYRRVMGKEIKFLLHFVKESKQDESGMPNNRFLAERTGGTYSTLKVQPAELEDSGVYFCASSQEVSTGAGYTFGSGTRLTVV.

The chain has TRBV6-5 and TRBJ1-2, with 10 bases fitting TRBD1. The CDR3 has 13 residues. Germline V gene lookup returns CDR1 MNHEY and CDR2 SVGAGI. The V segment lost 4 bases and the J segment 8 bases; nucleotides outside the gene matches: 4. The DNA for the CDR3 is TGTGCCAGCAGTTCCGACAGGGGGCGAGGCTACACCTTC. It codes for CASSSDRGRGYTF.

J is TRBJ2-7 and V is TRBV29-1, with 8 bases matching TRBD1. V lost 3 bases, J lost 2 bases, and 6 bases stayed unmatched. Germline lookup yields CDR1 SQVTM and CDR2 ANQGSEA. This CDR3 is built from 14 residues. The CDR3 loop reads CSVDGYRGTYEQYF. The CDR3 DNA follows: TGCAGCGTTGATGGTTACAGGGGGACCTACGAGCAGTACTTC.

The rearrangement links TRBV4-1 to TRBJ2-1, with 10 bases matching TRBD1. Trimming took 0 bases from V and 5 from J; bases not matched to a gene: 4. The germline V gene encodes CDR1 MGHRA and CDR2 YSYEKL. The CDR3 runs to 16 residues. CDR3 nucleotide sequence: TGCGCCAGCAGCCAAGAAGAGGGGACAGGGGACAATGAGCAGTTCTTC. Residues: CASSQEEGTGDNEQFF.

This clone came up once. Germline and junction disagree at one end, which may indicate a read error. This CDR3 is also generated by other DNA sequences in the sample. The gene calls are TRBV30 and TRBJ1-2, with D possibly matching TRBD1 (6 bases). The CDR3 covers 11 residues. The germline V gene encodes CDR1 GTSNPN and CDR2 SVGIG (reference sequence). The chain's CDR3 is CAWSGTAGYTF. The CDR3 DNA reads TGTGCCTGGAGTGGGACAGCCGGCTATACCTTC.

In the case of this clone: The sample contains more than one DNA sequence encoding this CDR3. The chain couples TRBV6-5 to TRBJ1-4; 7 bases are shared with TRBD1. Germline values: CDR1 MNHEY, CDR2 SVGAGI. V dropped 8 bases and J dropped 0; count of bases not matched to a gene: 3. This CDR3 contains 14 residues. CDR3 coding DNA: TGTGCCAGCCGGACAGGTGCAACTAATGAAAAACTGTTTTTT. Its translation: CASRTGATNEKLFF.

The V gene is TRBV7-8, the J gene TRBJ2-7; 8 nucleotides align to TRBD1. J lost 3 bases, V lost 7 bases, and 8 bases had no gene match. Germline CDR1 and CDR2: SGHVS and FQNEAQ. The CDR3 contains 14 residues. In DNA, the CDR3 is TGTGCCAGCATCCCTCAGACAGGGGACTACGAGCAGTACTTC. Amino acids: CASIPQTGDYEQYF. Supplemented by reference TRBV7-8 and TRBJ2-7, the full variable domain reads GAGVSQSPRYKVAKRGQDVALRCDPISGHVSLFWYQQALGQGPEFLTYFQNEAQLDKSGLPSDRFFAERPEGSVSTLKIQRTQQEDSAVYLCASIPQTGDYEQYFGPGTRLTVT.

The V gene is TRBV7-9, the J gene TRBJ2-7; a possible D gene is TRBD2 (6 bases). The V gene lost 5 bases and the J gene lost 6 bases, with 17 bases spanning the gap. Germline CDR1 is SEHNR and CDR2 is FQNEAQ (reference sequence). The CDR3 runs 14 residues. CDR3 protein: CASSPRGKGSEQYF. The CDR3, as DNA: TGTGCCAGCAGCCCTCGGGGGAAGGGCAGCGAGCAGTACTTC. Complete variable domain (other parts from reference TRBV7-9 and TRBJ2-7): DTGVSQNPRHKITKRGQNVTFRCDPISEHNRLYWYRQTLGQGPEFLTYFQNEAQLEKSRLLSDRFSAERPKGSFSTLEIQRTEQGDSAMYLCASSPRGKGSEQYFGPGTRLTVT.